The 21 T cell receptor beta chains in this list originate from one sample, sequenced in a study of shared clonotypes between healthy human individuals. Data came from immunoSEQ multiplex PCR; TCRdb stores just in-frame clones and leaves some out. This table has just over 2,000,000 clones, approximately 95% appearing once. The material sequenced was naive CD4+ T cells sorted from blood. Indicated subset: CD45RA+ positively selected. These receptors came from a man between 18 and 35 years old in good health.

The rearrangement joins TRBV18 to TRBJ2-7; 8 bases match TRBD1. The CDR3 is 14 residues long. After removal of 6 bases from V and 2 bases from J, the junction contained 6 bases not matched to a gene. Germline values: CDR1 KGHSH, CDR2 LQKENI. The CDR3 here is CASSGQGAPYEQYF. As DNA, the CDR3 is TGTGCCAGCTCTGGGCAGGGGGCCCCCTACGAGCAGTACTTC.

This chain uses TRBV27 with TRBJ2-7; 8 bases match TRBD1. CDR3 length: 17 amino acids. V shed 3 bases, J shed 1 base, and the junction held 11 bases outside the gene matches. CDR1 is MNHEY, CDR2 SMNVEV, per germline (reference sequence). The CDR3 DNA reads as TGTGCCAGCAGTTTGAGAAATCCGGGACAGGCATCCTACGAGCAGTACTTC. Amino acid sequence: CASSLRNPGQASYEQYF.

As for this clone: In the same sample, other DNA sequences code for this CDR3. This chain links TRBV6-1 with TRBJ1-5, with TRBD1 matching 7 bases. Unmatched junction bases numbered 3, after V lost 4 bases and J lost 0 bases. Germline assignment: CDR1 MNHNS and CDR2 SASEGT. CDR3 length: 15 amino acids. CDR3 DNA sequence: TGTGCCAGCAGTGGACAGGGTAATAGCAATCAGCCCCAGCATTTT. Its translation: CASSGQGNSNQPQHF.

The CDR3 reads CAISVGGPGELFF. The CDR3 region has the DNA TGTGCCATCAGTGTTGGGGGTCCCGGGGAGCTGTTTTTT. This rearrangement joins TRBV10-3 to TRBJ2-2; D may match TRBD1 or TRBD2 (5 bases each). V gave up 4 bases and J gave up 6 bases, with 9 bases separating them. The CDR3 consists of 13 residues. The V gene's germline CDR1 is ENHRY and CDR2 SYGVKD.

Details on this clone: The same CDR3 is also encoded by other DNA sequences in this sample. The J gene is TRBJ2-7, the V gene TRBV6-5; 7 bases fit TRBD1. CDR1 and CDR2 (germline): MNHEY, SVGAGI. Germline trimming cut 6 bases from V and 2 bases from J; bases unmatched to any gene: 7. This CDR3 has 14 amino acids. Here the CDR3 reads CASSTRQGTYEQYF. Written as DNA, the CDR3 is TGTGCCAGCAGCACGCGACAGGGAACCTACGAGCAGTACTTC.

CDR3 amino acids: CASSLYSNTGELFF. The CDR3 DNA follows: TGTGCCAGCAGTTTGTACTCTAACACCGGGGAGCTGTTTTTT. The chain has TRBV11-2 and TRBJ2-2; D call uncertain. V was clipped by 6 bases and J by 2 bases, with 10 bases between them. The CDR3 is 14 residues long. Germline values: CDR1 SGHAT, CDR2 FQNNGV.

Turning to this clone: Other nucleotide sequences from this sample produce the same CDR3. The rearrangement joins TRBV19 to TRBJ1-5; no clear D. The V end was cut by 3 bases, the J end by 2 bases, with 8 bases between. The CDR3 length is 14 residues. The germline CDR1 and CDR2 sequences are LNHDA and SQIVND (reference sequence). This chain's CDR3 is CASSMAGGNQPQHF. In nucleotides, the CDR3 is TGTGCCAGTAGTATGGCCGGAGGCAATCAGCCCCAGCATTTT.

This clone appeared a single time. V and J are TRBV6-5 and TRBJ2-7; D remains unclear. This CDR3 comprises 11 residues. V dropped 2 bases and J dropped 6 bases, with 5 bases sitting between them. In germline, CDR1 is MNHEY, CDR2 SVGAGI. In DNA form, the CDR3 reads TGTGCCAGCAGTTACCGAGCCGAGCAGTACTTC. This gives the protein CASSYRAEQYF.

The rearrangement joins TRBV5-1 to TRBJ2-7, with TRBD1 identical over 8 bases. From germline, CDR1 is SGHRS and CDR2 YFSETQ. The junction had 14 bases not matched to a gene; V was cut back by 5 bases and J by 7 bases. CDR3 size: 15 residues. CDR3 residues: CASSPSGTGLYEQYF. CDR3 nucleotide sequence: TGCGCCAGCAGTCCGTCCGGGACAGGTCTATATGAGCAGTACTTC.

The chain recombines TRBV7-2 with TRBJ2-7; possible D gene TRBD1, 5 bases. Germline V gene sequence: CDR1 SGHTA, CDR2 FQGNSA. CDR3 length equals 15 residues. With 2 bases removed from V and 0 bases from J, the gap between germline ends came to 11 bases. The CDR3 DNA reads TGTGCCAGCAGCTTATCAGGGATGAGCTCCTACGAGCAGTACTTC. This codes for CASSLSGMSSYEQYF. The whole variable domain, filled in from reference TRBV7-2 and TRBJ2-7, reads GAGVSQSPSNKVTEKGKDVELRCDPISGHTALYWYRQSLGQGLEFLIYFQGNSAPDKSGLPSDRFSAERTGGSVSTLTIQRTQQEDSAVYLCASSLSGMSSYEQYFGPGTRLTVT.

The chain is built from TRBV4-1 and TRBJ1-6, with D possibly matching TRBD1 (6 bases). Trimming removed 0 bases from V and 7 bases from J, with 13 bases in between. There are 16 residues in the CDR3. Germline V gene sequence: CDR1 MGHRA, CDR2 YSYEKL. Here the CDR3 reads CASSQEAAQGNSPLHF. As DNA, the CDR3 is TGCGCCAGCAGCCAAGAAGCGGCGCAGGGGAATTCACCCCTCCACTTT.

This chain uses TRBV30 with TRBJ2-1; D might be TRBD1 (6 bases). The V end was cut by 4 bases, the J end by 0 bases, with 10 bases between. The germline V gene has CDR1 GTSNPN and CDR2 SVGIG (reference sequence). This CDR3 has 14 amino acids. The CDR3: CAWTGTSSYNEQFF. DNA for the CDR3: TGTGCCTGGACCGGGACAAGCTCCTACAATGAGCAGTTCTTC.

In this sample, this clone turned up a few times. The sample holds other DNA sequences that translate to the same CDR3. V is TRBV2 and J is TRBJ2-7; no definite D call. The germline CDR1 and CDR2 sequences are SNHLY and FYNNEI. The CDR3 runs 11 residues. The ends were cut back, 5 bases at V and 4 bases at J, with 6 bases in the middle. CDR3 residues: CASSPSYEQYF. Here the CDR3 DNA reads TGTGCCAGCAGTCCTTCATACGAGCAGTACTTC.

The V and J genes are TRBV28 and TRBJ2-5; 7 bases line up with TRBD1. Unmatched junction bases numbered 4, after V lost 4 bases and J lost 2 bases. Germline V gene sequence: CDR1 MDHEN, CDR2 SYDVKM. This CDR3 comprises 14 residues. The CDR3 coding sequence is TGTGCCAGCAGTTCAGGACAGGAACAAGAGACCCAGTACTTC. Its protein product is CASSSGQEQETQYF.

The genes are TRBV18 and TRBJ1-2; 7 bases fit TRBD1. The CDR3 has 15 residues. Germline assignment: CDR1 KGHSH and CDR2 LQKENI. V lost 3 bases to trimming and J lost 8 bases; unmatched junction nucleotides: 12. The CDR3 sequence is CASSPPTGSFRGYTF. The DNA of the CDR3 is TGTGCCAGCTCACCTCCGACAGGGTCATTCAGGGGCTACACCTTC.

V is TRBV2 and J is TRBJ1-1, with D uncertain. Trimming removed 10 bases at V and 4 bases at J, with 25 bases between. There are 16 residues in the CDR3. Germline V gene sequence: CDR1 SNHLY, CDR2 FYNNEI. The CDR3 DNA is TGTGCCACTAACTCCGGTGGACGTTCTTCCTCCACTGAAGCTTTCTTT. This sequence encodes CATNSGGRSSSTEAFF.

The chain recombines TRBV7-2 with TRBJ1-1, with 7 nucleotides matching TRBD1. Germline assignment: CDR1 SGHTA and CDR2 FQGNSA. The CDR3 extends over 16 amino acids. V shed 5 bases and J 0 bases; nucleotides not matched to a gene: 9. For the CDR3, the DNA is TGTGCCAGCAGCCGCGACAGGGTCTCTATGAACACTGAAGCTTTCTTT. This encodes CASSRDRVSMNTEAFF. Drawing the rest from reference TRBV7-2 and TRBJ1-1, the complete variable domain is GAGVSQSPSNKVTEKGKDVELRCDPISGHTALYWYRQSLGQGLEFLIYFQGNSAPDKSGLPSDRFSAERTGGSVSTLTIQRTQQEDSAVYLCASSRDRVSMNTEAFFGQGTRLTVV.

A remark on this clone: This sample includes further DNA sequences coding for the same CDR3. This chain connects TRBV5-1 to TRBJ2-3; D gene ambiguous. Germline V gives CDR1 SGHRS, CDR2 YFSETQ. V was pared by 1 base and J by 0 bases, with 6 bases between. The CDR3 runs to 14 residues. The chain's CDR3 is CASSLPSSTDTQYF. CDR3 DNA: TGCGCCAGCAGCTTGCCATCTAGCACAGATACGCAGTATTTT.

This clone was observed a single time. This sample also contains other DNA sequences that code for the same CDR3. This CDR3 is CASSLGSYTGELFF. The CDR3 nucleotides read TGTGCCAGCAGTTTGGGGAGCTACACCGGGGAGCTGTTTTTT. The chain links TRBV28 to TRBJ2-2; TRBD2 is a possible D gene (5 bases). The germline V and J ends were trimmed by 3 bases and 3 bases, with 8 bases remaining between them. This CDR3 comprises 14 residues. In germline, CDR1 is MDHEN, CDR2 SYDVKM.

This chain connects TRBV7-6 to TRBJ2-1; no reliable D call. The CDR3 runs 17 residues. Germline V gives CDR1 SGHVS, CDR2 FNYEAQ. V gave up 5 bases and J gave up 0 bases, with 17 bases separating them. CDR3 nucleotides: TGTGCCAGCAGCCTGGCCCCTATGCGGATCTCCTACAATGAGCAGTTCTTC. Amino acid sequence: CASSLAPMRISYNEQFF.

The chain joins TRBV18 to TRBJ2-2; D call uncertain. This CDR3 region has 13 residues. The germline gives CDR1 KGHSH, CDR2 LQKENI. Trimming removed 5 bases from V and 2 bases from J, with 6 bases in between. The CDR3 region is CASSWGNTGELFF. DNA of the CDR3: TGTGCCAGCTCATGGGGAAACACCGGGGAGCTGTTTTTT.